The TCR beta chain under discussion was sequenced for a study of cytomegalovirus exposure and HLA in healthy donors. The table lists this clone with a count of one. Primers: 60 Vbeta forward and 13 Jbeta reverse. Libraries were prepared by immunoSEQ multiplex PCR; TCRdb keeps only in-frame clonotypes and omits some of them. The repertoire has under 200,000 clones, 65% to 85% of them found once; the top ten carry 1.3%. The ends lost 1 base at V and 9 bases at J; junction bases unmatched: 10. The CDR3 is 18 amino acids. Germline V gene data show CDR1 as MNHEY and CDR2 as SMNVEV (reference sequence). Material: PBMCs. The chain recombines TRBV27 with TRBJ2-1, with TRBD2 identical over 15 bases. This sequence originates from a man aged 45-65 years in good health and CMV-seropositive. The CDR3 protein is CASSLFTGTSGRRSEQFF. The CDR3 nucleotides are TGTGCCAGCAGTTTATTTACCGGGACTAGCGGGAGGAGAAGTGAGCAGTTCTTC.